A selection of T cell receptor beta chains follows, all from one sample in a study of cytotoxic CD8 clonotypes in ibrutinib-treated CLL. The method was immunoSEQ multiplex PCR; TCRdb's version includes in-frame clones alone and lacks a portion of them. Among roughly 250,000 clones listed, 70% were seen once. The specimen was PBMCs, collected after 24 months of ibrutinib treatment. The receptors here all came from a human donor with chronic lymphocytic leukemia. Each CDR3 is given with its conserved first and last residue. D genes are given only for firm matches. Clone size is shown for a subset of rows, as once, few, many or a class of expanded clone.

cdr3_nt,cdr3_aa,j_call,v_call,clone_size,d_call
TGTGCCAGCAGCTTTCAACAGGGGGATCAGCCCCAGCATTTT,CASSFQQGDQPQHF,TRBJ1-5,TRBV5-8,few,TRBD1
TGTGCCAGCAGCTCCGGACTAGCGGGTGCCTACGAGCAGTACTTC,CASSSGLAGAYEQYF,TRBJ2-7,TRBV11-3,.,TRBD2
TGCAGCGTTGAGGTCTCTGGGGAACCGGATCAGCCCCAGCATTTT,CSVEVSGEPDQPQHF,TRBJ1-5,TRBV29-1,.,.
TGTGCCAGCCTTGACGGACCTAACTATGGCTACACCTTC,CASLDGPNYGYTF,TRBJ1-2,TRBV28,.,.
TGCGCCAGCAGCCAAGATTCAAGGTTGGGGGAAAAACTGTTTTTT,CASSQDSRLGEKLFF,TRBJ1-4,TRBV4-3,.,.
TGTGCCAGCAGTTATGAGGGAGATACGCAGTATTTT,CASSYEGDTQYF,TRBJ2-3,TRBV6-5,.,.
TGTGCCATCAGTGAGCCGGGACAGGCACCTTCCTACGAGCAGTACTTC,CAISEPGQAPSYEQYF,TRBJ2-7,TRBV10-3,.,TRBD1
TGTGCCAGCAGCTTTCCGAACACTGAAGCTTTCTTT,CASSFPNTEAFF,TRBJ1-1,TRBV7-9,.,.
TGTGCCAGCAGCTTAGGGGGACTGGCCCTCAATCAGCCCCAGCATTTT,CASSLGGLALNQPQHF,TRBJ1-5,TRBV7-9,.,.
TGTGCCAGCAGCGTTAGCTCGGGTAGCACAGATACGCAGTATTTT,CASSVSSGSTDTQYF,TRBJ2-3,TRBV9,.,.
TGTGCCGTTGGAGGGGTCCCCTGGGAGTACTTC,CAVGGVPWEYF,TRBJ2-7,TRBV7-9,few,.
TGTGCCAGCAGTTTCGGACAGCTACGATATGGCTACACCTTC,CASSFGQLRYGYTF,TRBJ1-2,TRBV28,.,.
TGTGCCAGCAGCGGGTACAGCGGGGAGACCCAGTACTTC,CASSGYSGETQYF,TRBJ2-5,TRBV9,few,.
TGTGCCAGCAGCTTAGAGGGGGCAGACCAAGCTTTCTTT,CASSLEGADQAFF,TRBJ1-1,TRBV7-2,.,TRBD1
TGTGCCAGCACCAGGGGTAGTTTCGCCTACGAGCAGTACTTC,CASTRGSFAYEQYF,TRBJ2-7,TRBV6-5,.,.
TGTGCCAGCAGCGAGTGGGCTATCCAAGAGACCCAGTACTTC,CASSEWAIQETQYF,TRBJ2-5,TRBV9,once,.
TGTGCCAGCAGCTTAACCGATAGCGGGAGGGTTGAAGAGACCCAGTACTTC,CASSLTDSGRVEETQYF,TRBJ2-5,TRBV11-3,few,TRBD2
TGTGCCAGTAGTATAGGTAGGGCCGGGGAGCTGTTTTTT,CASSIGRAGELFF,TRBJ2-2,TRBV19,once,.
TGTGCCAGCAGTTACTCGACATCGAGCAATCAGCCCCAGCATTTT,CASSYSTSSNQPQHF,TRBJ1-5,TRBV6-5,.,.
TGCGCCAGCAGCCAAGACGGCAGTTCGTCCGGGGAGCTGTTTTTT,CASSQDGSSSGELFF,TRBJ2-2,TRBV4-3,.,.
TGTGCCAGTAGTCGCTGGACTAGCGGGAGGGATTTCACCGGGGAGCTGTTTTTT,CASSRWTSGRDFTGELFF,TRBJ2-2,TRBV19,once,TRBD2
TGTGCCATCAGTCAGGAGACTAGCGGGAGTGGTGGGACCCAGTACTTC,CAISQETSGSGGTQYF,TRBJ2-5,TRBV10-3,.,TRBD2
TGTGCCAGCAGCTTATTAGGAGGGGGTGATGAAGCTTTCTTT,CASSLLGGGDEAFF,TRBJ1-1,TRBV7-3,.,.
TGCAGCAAGCGGGGCGCTGGCGATGAGCAGTTCTTC,CSKRGAGDEQFF,TRBJ2-1,TRBV29-1,.,TRBD2
TGCGCCAGCAGCCCCCGCAGGGAAGTGGGTTATGGCTACACCTTC,CASSPRREVGYGYTF,TRBJ1-2,TRBV4-3,.,.
TGTGCCAGCAGCTGGGGGCACGACTATGGCTACACCTTC,CASSWGHDYGYTF,TRBJ1-2,TRBV7-2,.,.
TGTGCCAGTAGGACACAGGGGGCGAATGAAAAACTGTTTTTT,CASRTQGANEKLFF,TRBJ1-4,TRBV19,once,TRBD1